This TCR beta chain was sequenced during a study of cytomegalovirus exposure and HLA in healthy donors. Concerning this clone itself: Its matching antigen is unknown.

General observations from the study: Most observed TCR sequences were rare, whereas some public TCRs were detected in many donors. In a later analysis, a genetic analysis reported fewer productive-TCR N-insertions in an Asian-associated ancestry cluster than the cohort average.

The germline V gene encodes CDR1 SGHRS and CDR2 YFSETQ. This CDR3 is 15 amino acids long. V was pared by 7 bases and J by 4 bases, with 8 bases of the junction left unmatched. PCR used 60 Vbeta primers and 13 Jbeta primers. Sequenced by immunoSEQ multiplex PCR; TCRdb stores in-frame clones only, minus some. The sample has 130,000 to 150,000 clones, 70% to 80% seen once; the top ten hold about 5%. The V and J genes are TRBV5-1 and TRBJ2-5; 12 positions match TRBD2. The clonotype comes from a male donor in good health and CMV-seronegative. The sample was PBMCs. CDR3: CASFPTSGGIETQYF. DNA of the CDR3: TGCGCCAGCTTCCCGACTAGCGGGGGAATAGAGACCCAGTACTTC.